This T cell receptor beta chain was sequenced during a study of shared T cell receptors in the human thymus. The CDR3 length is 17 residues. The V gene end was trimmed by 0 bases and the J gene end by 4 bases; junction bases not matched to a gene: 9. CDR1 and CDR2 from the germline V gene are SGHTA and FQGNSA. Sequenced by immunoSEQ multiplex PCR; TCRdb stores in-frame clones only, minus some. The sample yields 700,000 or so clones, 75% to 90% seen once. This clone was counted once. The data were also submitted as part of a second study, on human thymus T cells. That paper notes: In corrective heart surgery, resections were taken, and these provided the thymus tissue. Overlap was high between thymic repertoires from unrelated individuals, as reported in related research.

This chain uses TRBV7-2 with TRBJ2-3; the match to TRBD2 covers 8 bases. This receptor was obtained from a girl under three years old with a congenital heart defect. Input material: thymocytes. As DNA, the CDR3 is TGTGCCAGCAGCTTAGCAAAACGGGAGGGTACCGCAGATACGCAGTATTTT. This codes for CASSLAKREGTADTQYF.